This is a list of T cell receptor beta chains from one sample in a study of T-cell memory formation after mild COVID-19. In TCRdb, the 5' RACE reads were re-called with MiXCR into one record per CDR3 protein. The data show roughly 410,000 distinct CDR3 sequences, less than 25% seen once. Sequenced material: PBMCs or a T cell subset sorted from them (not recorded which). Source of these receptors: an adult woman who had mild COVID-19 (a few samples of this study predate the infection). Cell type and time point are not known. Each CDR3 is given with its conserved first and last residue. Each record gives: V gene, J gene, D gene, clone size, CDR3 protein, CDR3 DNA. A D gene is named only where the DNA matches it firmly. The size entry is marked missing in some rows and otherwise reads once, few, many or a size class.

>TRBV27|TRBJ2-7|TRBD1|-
CASSLSPTGVPARYF
TGTGCCAGCAGTTTATCGCCCACAGGGGTCCCCGCCAGGTACTTC
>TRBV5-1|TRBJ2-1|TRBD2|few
CASSWVGLLHNEQFF
TGCGCCAGCAGCTGGGTGGGACTACTTCACAATGAGCAGTTCTTC
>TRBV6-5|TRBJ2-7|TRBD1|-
CASSYGGQGYEQYF
TGTGCCAGCAGTTACGGGGGACAGGGGTACGAGCAGTACTTC
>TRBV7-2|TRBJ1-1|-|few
CASSLCGGTEAFF
TGTGCCAGCAGCTTATGTGGGGGAACTGAAGCTTTCTTT
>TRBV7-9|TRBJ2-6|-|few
CASRSRLSGANVLTF
TGTGCCAGCAGGTCAAGGCTTTCTGGGGCCAACGTCCTGACTTTC
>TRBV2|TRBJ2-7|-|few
CASRLGDISYEQYF
TGTGCCAGCAGATTGGGAGACATTTCCTACGAGCAGTACTTC
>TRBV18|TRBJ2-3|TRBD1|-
CASSGDRADTQYF
TGTGCCAGCTCAGGGGACAGAGCAGATACGCAGTATTTT
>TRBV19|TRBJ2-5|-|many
CASSQRVGQETQYF
TGTGCCAGTAGTCAACGGGTAGGCCAAGAGACCCAGTACTTC
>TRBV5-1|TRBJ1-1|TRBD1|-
CASSPGGGTNPEAFF
TGCGCCAGCAGTCCAGGGGGCGGTACCAACCCTGAAGCTTTCTTT
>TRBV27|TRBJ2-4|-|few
CASSLYSGQAKNIQYF
TGTGCCAGCAGTTTATACAGCGGGCAAGCCAAAAACATTCAGTACTTC
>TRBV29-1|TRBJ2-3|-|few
CSARQGGNGGTQYF
TGCAGCGCCCGGCAGGGGGGAAATGGTGGTACGCAGTATTTT
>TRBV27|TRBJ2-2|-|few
CASSRQGMNTGELFF
TGTGCCAGCAGCCGTCAGGGGATGAACACCGGGGAGCTGTTTTTT
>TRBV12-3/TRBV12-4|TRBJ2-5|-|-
CASSLLVSFQETQYF
TGTGCCAGCAGTCTACTAGTATCTTTTCAAGAGACCCAGTACTTC
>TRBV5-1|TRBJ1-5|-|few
CASSLGMSGGNQPQHF
TGCGCCAGCAGCTTGGGAATGTCAGGGGGCAATCAGCCCCAGCATTTT
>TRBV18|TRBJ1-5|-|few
CASSPPGRLSNQPQHF
TGTGCCAGCTCACCACCAGGGCGCCTAAGCAATCAGCCCCAGCATTTT
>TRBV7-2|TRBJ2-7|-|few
CASSLDLRWWESEQYF
TGTGCCAGCAGCTTAGACCTCCGGTGGTGGGAGAGCGAGCAGTACTTC
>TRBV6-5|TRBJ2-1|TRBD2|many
CASSYGIVSGSYNEQFF
TGTGCCAGCAGTTACGGTATTGTTAGCGGGAGTTACAATGAGCAGTTCTTC
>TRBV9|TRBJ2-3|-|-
CASSVDEGDTDTQYF
TGTGCCAGCAGCGTAGATGAGGGAGACACAGATACGCAGTATTTT
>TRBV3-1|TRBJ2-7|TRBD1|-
CASSHVTGGSSYEQYF
TGTGCCAGCAGCCACGTAACAGGGGGAAGCTCCTACGAGCAGTACTTC
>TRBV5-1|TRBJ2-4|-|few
CASSLGDGKNIQYF
TGCGCCAGCAGCTTGGGGGACGGGAAAAACATTCAGTACTTC
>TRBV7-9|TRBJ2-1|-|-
CASSSRGDEQFF
TGTGCCAGCAGCTCTAGGGGCGATGAGCAGTTCTTC
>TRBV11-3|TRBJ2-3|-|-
CASSRSHLTAGTEDTQYF
TGTGCCAGCAGCCGAAGCCATCTAACGGCGGGGACGGAAGATACGCAGTATTTT
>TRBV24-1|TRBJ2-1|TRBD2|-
CATSDWGLAGGPGEQFF
TGTGCCACCAGTGACTGGGGACTAGCGGGAGGACCAGGTGAGCAGTTCTTC
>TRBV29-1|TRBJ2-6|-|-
CSVDSGAGANVLTF
TGCAGCGTTGATTCGGGGGCTGGGGCCAACGTCCTGACTTTC
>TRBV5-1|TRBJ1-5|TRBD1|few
CASSLVPGQGNQPQHF
TGCGCCAGCAGCTTGGTGCCGGGACAGGGCAATCAGCCCCAGCATTTT
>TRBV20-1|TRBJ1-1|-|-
CSARATRGKTEAFF
TGCAGTGCTAGAGCCACCAGAGGGAAAACTGAAGCTTTCTTT
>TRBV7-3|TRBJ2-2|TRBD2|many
CASSASGGTGELFF
TGTGCCAGCAGCGCCTCGGGAGGAACCGGGGAGCTGTTTTTT
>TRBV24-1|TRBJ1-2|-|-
CATSDPRTRRGYTF
TGTGCCACCAGTGACCCGCGGACCCGGCGGGGCTACACCTTC